The 12 T cell receptor beta chains listed next were all sequenced from one sample in a study of shared clonotypes between healthy human individuals. Generated by immunoSEQ multiplex PCR, the TCRdb table keeps only in-frame clones and is missing some. The sample records about 1.1 million clones, 70% to 85% being singletons. Sequenced sample: memory CD4+ T cells from PBMCs. The subset: CD45RA-negative fraction. All receptors come from a young man in good health. Some clones in this sample may be carry-over from other donors' samples.

The chain combines TRBV5-1 with TRBJ1-1, with D possibly matching TRBD1 (5 bases). Germline CDR1 is SGHRS and CDR2 is YFSETQ. This CDR3 is 16 amino acids long. The germline V and J ends were trimmed by 0 bases and 1 base, with 13 bases remaining between them. The CDR3 nucleotides are TGCGCCAGCAGCTTGGCTCCCGACAGCAAGAACACTGAAGCTTTCTTT. As protein: CASSLAPDSKNTEAFF.

The DNA for the CDR3 is TGCACCAGCAGCCCCCCCCCGACTAGCCTTACGCAGTATTTT. It translates to CTSSPPPTSLTQYF. The chain has TRBV1 and TRBJ2-3; the table names TRBD2, a call not compared with the DNA. TRBV1 is reported as a pseudogene. The length of the CDR3 is 14 residues.

This clone turned up a few times. This chain joins TRBV27 and TRBJ2-5; D gene uncertain. The CDR3 length is 12 residues. The germline V and J ends were trimmed by 8 bases and 5 bases, with 12 bases remaining between them. The V gene's germline CDR1 is MNHEY and CDR2 SMNVEV (reference sequence). The DNA of the CDR3 is TGTGCCAGCGGAGTGTTTTTGGAGACCCAGTACTTC. As protein: CASGVFLETQYF.

V is TRBV28 and J is TRBJ1-2; possibly TRBD1 for D (6 bases). The CDR3 length is 17 residues. Trimming shortened V by 6 bases and J by 7 bases, and 27 bases separated the two germline ends. Per germline, CDR1 MDHEN and CDR2 SYDVKM. The CDR3, as DNA: TGTGCCAGCAGCCTGCCATTGGGGGCAGGGAGGTCTCGTGGCTACACCTTC. As protein: CASSLPLGAGRSRGYTF.

The chain has TRBV18 and TRBJ1-5; D is uncertain. The germline gives CDR1 KGHSH, CDR2 LQKENI. The V end was cut by 6 bases, the J end by 1 base, with 16 bases between. This CDR3 has 16 amino acids. CDR3 region: CASSPPAPASNQPQHF. CDR3 sequence (DNA): TGTGCCAGCTCGCCCCCCGCACCGGCCAGCAATCAGCCCCAGCATTTT.

The J gene is TRBJ2-5, the V gene TRBV29-1; tentative D call: TRBD2 (6 bases). Trimming cost V 0 bases and J 2 bases, with 13 bases left between them. The length of the CDR3 is 15 residues. Germline-derived CDR1 and CDR2 are SQVTM and ANQGSEA. CDR3 region: CSVEEGSGRQETQYF. The CDR3 nucleotides are TGCAGCGTTGAAGAGGGTAGCGGACGACAAGAGACCCAGTACTTC.

The chain joins TRBV18 to TRBJ2-6, with TRBD1 as a possible D gene (6 bases). This CDR3 region has 18 residues. The ends were cut back, 4 bases at V and 0 bases at J, with 16 bases in the middle. CDR1 is KGHSH, CDR2 LQKENI, per germline. The DNA for the CDR3 is TGTGCCAGCTCACTACGACCAGGGGTTGTCTCTGGGGCCAACGTCCTGACTTTC. It translates to CASSLRPGVVSGANVLTF.

J is TRBJ2-1 and V is TRBV7-2; no firm D call. CDR1 and CDR2 from the germline V gene are SGHTA and FQGNSA. Trimming took off 1 base at V and 14 bases at J, with 9 bases between the two ends. The CDR3 has 11 residues. CDR3 nucleotide sequence: TGTGCCAGCAGCTTAGTATGGAAAAAGTTCTTC. It codes for CASSLVWKKFF.

V is TRBV28 and J is TRBJ2-6; TRBD1 is a possible D gene (6 bases). The germline V and J ends were trimmed by 5 bases and 0 bases, with 11 bases remaining between them. This CDR3 is 16 amino acids long. Per germline, CDR1 MDHEN and CDR2 SYDVKM. In DNA, the CDR3 is TGTGCCAGCAGTCTCCGGACAGCCTCTGGGGCCAACGTCCTGACTTTC. This sequence encodes CASSLRTASGANVLTF.

The rearrangement links TRBV7-3 to TRBJ2-3; D gene ambiguous. The CDR3 length is 15 residues. Germline loops: CDR1 SGHTA, CDR2 FQGTGA. Trimming removed 5 bases from V and 0 bases from J, with 12 bases in between. CDR3: CASSVMSSSTDTQYF. CDR3 DNA: TGTGCCAGCAGCGTGATGTCTTCTAGCACAGATACGCAGTATTTT. The full variable domain, rest sourced from reference TRBV7-3 and TRBJ2-3, is GAGVSQTPSNKVTEKGKYVELRCDPISGHTALYWYRQSLGQGPEFLIYFQGTGAADDSGLPNDRFFAVRPEGSVSTLKIQRTERGDSAVYLCASSVMSSSTDTQYFGPGTRLTVL.

This rearrangement joins TRBV7-3 to TRBJ2-1, with no clear D. Trimming left V 1 base short and J 6 bases short, with 7 bases between. Germline V gene data show CDR1 as SGHTA and CDR2 as FQGTGA. This CDR3 comprises 13 residues. The CDR3 sequence is CASSLSRTNEQFF. CDR3 DNA: TGTGCCAGCAGCTTAAGTCGGACCAATGAGCAGTTCTTC. Looking up the rest from reference TRBV7-3 and TRBJ2-1 gives the full variable domain: GAGVSQTPSNKVTEKGKYVELRCDPISGHTALYWYRQSLGQGPEFLIYFQGTGAADDSGLPNDRFFAVRPEGSVSTLKIQRTERGDSAVYLCASSLSRTNEQFFGPGTRLTVL.

This clone has a count of ten or more. The chain has TRBV7-9 and TRBJ2-1, with D maybe TRBD1 (5 bases). The V gene lost 6 bases and the J gene lost 10 bases, with 16 bases spanning the gap. CDR1 and CDR2 from the germline V gene are SEHNR and FQNEAQ (reference sequence). The CDR3 has 13 residues. The CDR3 protein is CASSGQGLDEQFF. The CDR3 DNA reads as TGTGCCAGCAGTGGTCAGGGTCTAGACGAGCAGTTCTTC.